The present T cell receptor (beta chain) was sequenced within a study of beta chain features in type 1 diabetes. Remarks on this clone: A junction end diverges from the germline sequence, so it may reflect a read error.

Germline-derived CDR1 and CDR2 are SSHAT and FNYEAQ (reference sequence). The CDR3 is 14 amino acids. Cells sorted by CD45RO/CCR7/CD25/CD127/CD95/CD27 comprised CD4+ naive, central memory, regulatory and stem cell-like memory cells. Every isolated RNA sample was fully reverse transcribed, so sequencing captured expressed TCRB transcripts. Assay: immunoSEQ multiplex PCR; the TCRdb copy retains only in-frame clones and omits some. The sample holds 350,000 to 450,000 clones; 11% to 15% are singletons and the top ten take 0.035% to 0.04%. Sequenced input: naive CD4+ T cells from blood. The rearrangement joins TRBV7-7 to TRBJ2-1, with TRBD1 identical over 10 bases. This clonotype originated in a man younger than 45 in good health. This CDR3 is CASSLGQGYHEQFF. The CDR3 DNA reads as TGTGCTAGCAGTTTGGGACAGGGGTACCATGAGCAGTTCTTC. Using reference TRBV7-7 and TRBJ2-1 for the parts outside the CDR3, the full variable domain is GAGVSQSPRYKVTKRGQDVTLRCDPISSHATLYWYQQALGQGPEFLTYFNYEAQPDKSGLPSDRFSAERPEGSISTLTIQRTEQRDSAMYRCASSLGQGYHEQFFGPGTRLTVL.